A selection of T cell receptor beta chains follows, all from one sample in a study of T cells expressing NK-cell markers. From the 5' RACE reads, TCRdb lists one entry per CDR3 protein and no DNA. Its table lists 300,000 to 450,000 distinct CDR3 sequences. The sequenced sample consisted of blood T cells: a sorted CD56 or NKG2C T cell subset, CD4+ or CD8+ T cells, or bulk PBMC T cells (not recorded which). The receptors derive from a man aged 18 to 70 in good health. Both conserved end residues are part of each CDR3. The order of the fields is clone size, J gene, V gene, CDR3 protein. Clone size is shown for a subset of rows, as once, few, many or a class of expanded clone.

clone_size: NA
j_call: TRBJ2-7
v_call: TRBV2
cdr3_aa: CASRSFGGIEQYF

clone_size: NA
j_call: TRBJ2-2
v_call: TRBV5-5
cdr3_aa: CASSSPGQGGTGELFF

clone_size: NA
j_call: TRBJ2-2
v_call: TRBV29-1
cdr3_aa: CSVVYGPTPNTGELFF

clone_size: NA
j_call: TRBJ1-1
v_call: TRBV21-1
cdr3_aa: CASSKLGTGGTEAFF

clone_size: NA
j_call: TRBJ1-2
v_call: TRBV6-5
cdr3_aa: CASSYSRVIIGYTF

clone_size: NA
j_call: TRBJ2-2
v_call: TRBV6-5
cdr3_aa: CASSYSVNTGELFF

clone_size: NA
j_call: TRBJ2-7
v_call: TRBV2
cdr3_aa: CASSGHFPKVEQYF

clone_size: NA
j_call: TRBJ1-1
v_call: TRBV15
cdr3_aa: CATSRVGFVEAFF

clone_size: NA
j_call: TRBJ2-7
v_call: TRBV27
cdr3_aa: CASRLLAGGHYEQYF

clone_size: NA
j_call: TRBJ1-5
v_call: TRBV6-5
cdr3_aa: CASSLHGRYPQHF

clone_size: NA
j_call: TRBJ2-2
v_call: TRBV2
cdr3_aa: CASSGPQGLGELFF

clone_size: NA
j_call: TRBJ2-1
v_call: TRBV5-1
cdr3_aa: CASSSLLGVGGGNEQFF

clone_size: NA
j_call: TRBJ2-7
v_call: TRBV18
cdr3_aa: CASSPGDSYAYEQYF

clone_size: NA
j_call: TRBJ2-2
v_call: TRBV5-5
cdr3_aa: CASSLWVGELFF

clone_size: NA
j_call: TRBJ2-1
v_call: TRBV3-1
cdr3_aa: CASSQKTSGGHRYEQFF

clone_size: NA
j_call: TRBJ2-7
v_call: TRBV6-1
cdr3_aa: CASSRNGLAATYEQYF

clone_size: NA
j_call: TRBJ2-7
v_call: TRBV6-1
cdr3_aa: CASKTSLGFYEQYF

clone_size: NA
j_call: TRBJ2-3
v_call: TRBV29-1
cdr3_aa: CSVEDHPDTQYF

clone_size: NA
j_call: TRBJ2-1
v_call: TRBV19
cdr3_aa: CASSPREGDEQFF

clone_size: NA
j_call: TRBJ2-2
v_call: TRBV12-3/TRBV12-4
cdr3_aa: CASSRAGGHGELFF

clone_size: NA
j_call: TRBJ2-7
v_call: TRBV2
cdr3_aa: CASRGKLRDRTFYEQYF

clone_size: NA
j_call: TRBJ1-5
v_call: TRBV12-3/TRBV12-4
cdr3_aa: CASSRDRWNQPQHF

clone_size: NA
j_call: TRBJ2-7
v_call: TRBV20-1
cdr3_aa: CSVPPPGTGRHEQYF

clone_size: NA
j_call: TRBJ2-1
v_call: TRBV3-1
cdr3_aa: CASSHRGGSSYNEQFF

clone_size: NA
j_call: TRBJ2-7
v_call: TRBV4-1
cdr3_aa: CASSQGPGQGRFEQYF

clone_size: NA
j_call: TRBJ2-5
v_call: TRBV19
cdr3_aa: CASSIAGWGDKETQYF

clone_size: medium-sized
j_call: TRBJ2-3
v_call: TRBV12-3/TRBV12-4
cdr3_aa: CASSRGLGRATDTQYF

clone_size: NA
j_call: TRBJ2-3
v_call: TRBV29-1
cdr3_aa: CSVEGQVQSSTDTQYF

clone_size: NA
j_call: TRBJ1-1
v_call: TRBV18
cdr3_aa: CASSPSGGLRNTEAFF

clone_size: NA
j_call: TRBJ2-3
v_call: TRBV7-6
cdr3_aa: CASSQAYRGRPNRDTQYF

clone_size: NA
j_call: TRBJ2-5
v_call: TRBV11-2
cdr3_aa: CASSLPVGATQYF

clone_size: NA
j_call: TRBJ2-2
v_call: TRBV12-3/TRBV12-4
cdr3_aa: CASSPGQYTGELFF

clone_size: NA
j_call: TRBJ2-5
v_call: TRBV16
cdr3_aa: CASSGTSGKETQYF

clone_size: NA
j_call: TRBJ2-1
v_call: TRBV7-2
cdr3_aa: CASKGQGDEQFF

clone_size: NA
j_call: TRBJ1-1
v_call: TRBV28
cdr3_aa: CASSSTGRTANTEAFF

clone_size: NA
j_call: TRBJ1-2
v_call: TRBV1
cdr3_aa: CTSSRQGYGYTF

clone_size: NA
j_call: TRBJ1-3
v_call: TRBV12-3/TRBV12-4
cdr3_aa: CASRPGQNSGNTIYF

clone_size: NA
j_call: TRBJ2-1
v_call: TRBV27
cdr3_aa: CASSPRRSSYNEQFF

clone_size: NA
j_call: TRBJ1-6
v_call: TRBV28
cdr3_aa: CASSQPRRTVRNSPLHF

clone_size: NA
j_call: TRBJ2-5
v_call: TRBV9
cdr3_aa: CASSVAGALPETQYF

clone_size: NA
j_call: TRBJ2-2
v_call: TRBV20-1
cdr3_aa: CSARPTSGAGTGELFF

clone_size: NA
j_call: TRBJ1-1
v_call: TRBV6-5
cdr3_aa: CASSYLDLNEGNTEAFF

clone_size: NA
j_call: TRBJ1-2
v_call: TRBV18
cdr3_aa: CASSPGAMNYGYTF

clone_size: NA
j_call: TRBJ2-1
v_call: TRBV7-2
cdr3_aa: CASSPASGGSYNEQFF

clone_size: NA
j_call: TRBJ2-3
v_call: TRBV6-5
cdr3_aa: CASSFGTGVADTQYF

clone_size: NA
j_call: TRBJ2-3
v_call: TRBV7-6
cdr3_aa: CASRGFSTDTQYF

clone_size: NA
j_call: TRBJ2-4
v_call: TRBV5-1
cdr3_aa: CASSLIPKNIQYF

clone_size: NA
j_call: TRBJ1-6
v_call: TRBV5-1
cdr3_aa: CASSFRGVVDSPLHF

clone_size: NA
j_call: TRBJ2-1
v_call: TRBV7-9
cdr3_aa: CASSFFGALNEQFF

clone_size: NA
j_call: TRBJ2-7
v_call: TRBV29-1
cdr3_aa: CSVASGRTRAYEQYF